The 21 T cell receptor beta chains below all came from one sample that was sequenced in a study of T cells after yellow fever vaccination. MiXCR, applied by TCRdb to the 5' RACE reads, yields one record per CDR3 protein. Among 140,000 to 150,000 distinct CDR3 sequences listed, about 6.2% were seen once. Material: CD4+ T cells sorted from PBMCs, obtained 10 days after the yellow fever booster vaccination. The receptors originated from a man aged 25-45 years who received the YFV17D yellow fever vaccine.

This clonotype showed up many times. CDR3 amino acids: CASSLVVGTSYEQYF. The CDR3 DNA is TGTGCCAGCAGCTTAGTGGTGGGAACGTCCTACGAGCAGTACTTC. V gene TRBV7-2 combines with J gene TRBJ2-7; no definite D call. The V and J ends lost 1 base and 1 base respectively, with 11 bases between them. From germline, CDR1 is SGHTA and CDR2 FQGNSA. CDR3 length: 15 residues.

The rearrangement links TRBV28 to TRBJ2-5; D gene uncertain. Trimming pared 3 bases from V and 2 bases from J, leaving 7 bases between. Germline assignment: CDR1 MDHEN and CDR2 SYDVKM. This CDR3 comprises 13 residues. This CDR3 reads CASSLLQQETQYF. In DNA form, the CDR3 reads TGTGCCAGCAGTTTGTTGCAGCAAGAGACCCAGTACTTC.

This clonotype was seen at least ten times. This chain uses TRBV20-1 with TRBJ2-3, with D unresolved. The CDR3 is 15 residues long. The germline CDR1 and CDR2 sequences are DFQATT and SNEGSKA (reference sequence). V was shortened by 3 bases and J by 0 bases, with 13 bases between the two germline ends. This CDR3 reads CSASRSAPSTDTQYF. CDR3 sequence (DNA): TGCAGTGCTAGTCGGAGCGCCCCTAGCACAGATACGCAGTATTTT.

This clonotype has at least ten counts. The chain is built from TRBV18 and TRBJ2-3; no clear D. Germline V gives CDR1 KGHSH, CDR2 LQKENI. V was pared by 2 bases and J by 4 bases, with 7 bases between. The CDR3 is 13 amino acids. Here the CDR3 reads CASSPEAADTQYF. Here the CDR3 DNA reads TGTGCCAGCTCACCAGAAGCCGCAGATACGCAGTATTTT.

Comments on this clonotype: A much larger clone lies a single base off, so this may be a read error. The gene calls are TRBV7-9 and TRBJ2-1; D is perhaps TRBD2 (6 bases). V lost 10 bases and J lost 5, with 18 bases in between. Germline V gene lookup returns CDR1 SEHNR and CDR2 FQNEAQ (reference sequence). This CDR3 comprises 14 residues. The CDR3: CAIENGGNHNEQFF. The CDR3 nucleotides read TGTGCCATCGAGAATGGGGGGAACCACAATGAGCAGTTCTTC.

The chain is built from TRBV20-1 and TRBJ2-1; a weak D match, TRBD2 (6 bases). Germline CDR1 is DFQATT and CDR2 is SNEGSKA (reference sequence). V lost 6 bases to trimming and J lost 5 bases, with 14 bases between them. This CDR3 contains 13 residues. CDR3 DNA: TGCAGTGCCCCCCAGGGAGGCGACAATGAGCAGTTCTTC. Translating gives CSAPQGGDNEQFF.

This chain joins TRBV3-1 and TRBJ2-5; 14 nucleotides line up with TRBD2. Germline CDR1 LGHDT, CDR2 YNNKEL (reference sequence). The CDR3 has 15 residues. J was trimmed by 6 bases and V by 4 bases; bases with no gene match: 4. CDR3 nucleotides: TGTGCCAGCAGCCTCGGACTAGCGGGAGGAAAGACCCAGTACTTC. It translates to CASSLGLAGGKTQYF.

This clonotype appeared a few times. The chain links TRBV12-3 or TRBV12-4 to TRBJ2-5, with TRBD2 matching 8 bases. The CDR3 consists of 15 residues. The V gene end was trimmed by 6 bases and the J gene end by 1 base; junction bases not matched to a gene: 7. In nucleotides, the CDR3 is TGTGCCAGCAGCCACCTCGGGACTAGCCAAGAGACCCAGTACTTC. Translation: CASSHLGTSQETQYF.

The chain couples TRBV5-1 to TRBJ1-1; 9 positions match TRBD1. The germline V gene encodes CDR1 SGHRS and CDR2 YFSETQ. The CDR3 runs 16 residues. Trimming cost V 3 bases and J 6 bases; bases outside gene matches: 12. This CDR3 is CASSSSLPDRGAEAFF. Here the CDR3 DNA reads TGCGCCAGCAGCTCGAGCCTCCCGGACAGGGGAGCTGAAGCTTTCTTT.

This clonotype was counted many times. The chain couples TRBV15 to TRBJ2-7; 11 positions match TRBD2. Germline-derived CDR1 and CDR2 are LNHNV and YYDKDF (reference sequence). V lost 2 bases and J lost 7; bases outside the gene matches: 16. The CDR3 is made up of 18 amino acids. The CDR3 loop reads CATSRPTTTSGGRREQYF. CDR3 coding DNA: TGTGCCACCAGCAGACCGACAACTACTAGCGGGGGCCGCCGGGAGCAGTACTTC.

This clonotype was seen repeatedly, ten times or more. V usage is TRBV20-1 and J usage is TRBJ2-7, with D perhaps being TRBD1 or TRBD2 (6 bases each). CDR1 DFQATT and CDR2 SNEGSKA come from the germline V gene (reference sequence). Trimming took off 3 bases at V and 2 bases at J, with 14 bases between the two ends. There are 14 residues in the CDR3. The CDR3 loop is CSARRGTPAYEQYF. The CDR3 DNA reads TGCAGTGCTAGGAGGGGGACTCCCGCCTACGAGCAGTACTTC.

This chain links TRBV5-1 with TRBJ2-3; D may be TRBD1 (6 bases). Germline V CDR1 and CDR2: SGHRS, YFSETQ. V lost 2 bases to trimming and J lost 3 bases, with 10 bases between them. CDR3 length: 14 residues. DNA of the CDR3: TGCGCCAGCAGCTTAGGGGGTTGGACAGATACGCAGTATTTT. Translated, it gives CASSLGGWTDTQYF.

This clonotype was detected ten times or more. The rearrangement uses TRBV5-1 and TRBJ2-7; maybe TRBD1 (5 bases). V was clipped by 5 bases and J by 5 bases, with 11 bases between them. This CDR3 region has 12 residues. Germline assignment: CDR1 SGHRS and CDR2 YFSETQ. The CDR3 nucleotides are TGCGCCAGCAGGCAGGGCGTCAACGAGCAGTACTTC. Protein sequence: CASRQGVNEQYF.

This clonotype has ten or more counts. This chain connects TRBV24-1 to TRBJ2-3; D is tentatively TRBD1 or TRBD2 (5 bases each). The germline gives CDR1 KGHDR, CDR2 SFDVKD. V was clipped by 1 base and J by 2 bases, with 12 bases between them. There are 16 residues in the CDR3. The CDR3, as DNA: TGTGCCACCAGTGATTTCGGGGCCCCGGCCACAGATACGCAGTATTTT. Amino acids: CATSDFGAPATDTQYF.

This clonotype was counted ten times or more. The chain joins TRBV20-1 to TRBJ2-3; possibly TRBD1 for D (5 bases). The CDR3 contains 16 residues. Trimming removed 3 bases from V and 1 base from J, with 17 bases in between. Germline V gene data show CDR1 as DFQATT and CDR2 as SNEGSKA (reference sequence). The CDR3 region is CSARGGARRGTDTQYF. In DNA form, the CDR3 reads TGCAGTGCTAGGGGTGGGGCTAGAAGGGGCACAGATACGCAGTATTTT.

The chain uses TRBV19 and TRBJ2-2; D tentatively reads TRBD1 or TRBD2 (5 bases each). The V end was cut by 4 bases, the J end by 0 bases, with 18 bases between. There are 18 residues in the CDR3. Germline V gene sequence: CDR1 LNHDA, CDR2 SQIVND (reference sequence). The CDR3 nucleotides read TGTGCCAGTAGTAGAGGGGACGGACGGCCCTCGAACACCGGGGAGCTGTTTTTT. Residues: CASSRGDGRPSNTGELFF.

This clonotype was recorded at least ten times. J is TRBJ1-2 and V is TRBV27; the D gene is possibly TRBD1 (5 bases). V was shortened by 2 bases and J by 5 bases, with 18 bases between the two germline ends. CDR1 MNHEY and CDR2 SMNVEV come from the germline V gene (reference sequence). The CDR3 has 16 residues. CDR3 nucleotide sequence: TGTGCCAGCAGTTTAGGTGCCATCCAGGGAGGTTATGGCTACACCTTC. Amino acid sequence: CASSLGAIQGGYGYTF.

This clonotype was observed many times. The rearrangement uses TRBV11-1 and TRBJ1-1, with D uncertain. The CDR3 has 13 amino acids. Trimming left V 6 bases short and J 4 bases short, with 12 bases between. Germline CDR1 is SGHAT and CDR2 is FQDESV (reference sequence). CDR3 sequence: CASSSKPGTEAFF. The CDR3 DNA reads TGTGCCAGCAGTTCTAAACCGGGCACTGAAGCTTTCTTT.

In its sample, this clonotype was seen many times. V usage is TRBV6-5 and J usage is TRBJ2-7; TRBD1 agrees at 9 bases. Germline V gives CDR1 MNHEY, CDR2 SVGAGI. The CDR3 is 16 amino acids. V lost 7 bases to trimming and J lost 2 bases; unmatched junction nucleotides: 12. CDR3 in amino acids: CASKLMPGQGTYEQYF. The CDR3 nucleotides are TGTGCCAGCAAGCTAATGCCGGGACAGGGAACCTACGAGCAGTACTTC.

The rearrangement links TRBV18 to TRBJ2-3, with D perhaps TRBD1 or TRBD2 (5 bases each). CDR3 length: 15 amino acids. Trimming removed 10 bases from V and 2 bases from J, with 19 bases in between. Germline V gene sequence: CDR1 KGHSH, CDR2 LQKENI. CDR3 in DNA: TGTGCCACCCAACGGGGCGATGGGGTCACAGATACGCAGTATTTT. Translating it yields CATQRGDGVTDTQYF.

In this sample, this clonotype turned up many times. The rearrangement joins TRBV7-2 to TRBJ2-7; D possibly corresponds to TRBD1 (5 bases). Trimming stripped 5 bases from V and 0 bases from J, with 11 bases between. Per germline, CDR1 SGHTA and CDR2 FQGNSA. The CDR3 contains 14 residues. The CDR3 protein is CASSGRVGSYEQYF. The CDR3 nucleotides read TGTGCCAGCAGCGGCAGGGTCGGCTCCTACGAGCAGTACTTC.